This paragraph covers one T cell receptor beta chain sequence. Its antigen is unidentified. The data are from a study of T-cell reconstitution after alpha-beta-depleted transplantation in children. Study-level findings and limits: Reportedly, alpha-beta T cells present about two months post-transplant originated from several hundred expanded clones of graft origin. Among T cells one year after transplant, newly produced cells accounted for most counts and diversity. Recipient T cells and thymic progenitors that survived gave rise to the high TCRbeta diversity observed at day 60 in some patients.

Trimming at V came to 5 bases and at J to 4 bases, leaving 9 bases not matched to a gene. The CDR3 runs 15 residues. CDR1 is SGHVS, CDR2 FQNEAQ, per germline. Unique molecular identifiers were incorporated during preparation of the TCRbeta library. Via MiXCR, TCRdb re-called the PCR reads, giving one row per CDR3 protein. The sample yields around 800,000 distinct CDR3 sequences, 16% seen once. The chain uses TRBV7-8 and TRBJ2-7; TRBD1 aligns across 9 bases. The specimen was PBMCs, mostly from graft donor cells, collected 360 days after TCRalphabeta/CD19-depleted stem cell transplant. This receptor was obtained from a male patient aged 10 to 17 who had a stem cell transplant for acute lymphoblastic leukemia, so the T cells may come from the graft donor. CDR3 sequence reads: CASSLTGTGMYEQYF. The CDR3 DNA sequence: TGTGCCAGCAGCCTCACCGGGACAGGGATGTACGAGCAGTACTTC. Variable domain in full (rest from reference TRBV7-8 and TRBJ2-7): GAGVSQSPRYKVAKRGQDVALRCDPISGHVSLFWYQQALGQGPEFLTYFQNEAQLDKSGLPSDRFFAERPEGSVSTLKIQRTQQEDSAVYLCASSLTGTGMYEQYFGPGTRLTVT.